The rows below give T cell receptor beta chains drawn from one sample of a study of blood T cell repertoires in COVID-19. Profiled with immunoSEQ multiplex PCR; TCRdb holds only in-frame clones, not every one. The data contain 75,000 to 95,000 clones, 70% to 90% of them singletons. The sample taken for sequencing was peripheral blood. Receptor source: an elderly woman with acute or convalescent COVID-19. CDR3s include the opening cysteine and the closing phenylalanine or tryptophan. Fields, in order: clone size, D gene, V gene, J gene, CDR3 protein, CDR3 DNA. D genes are given only for firm matches. Rows may omit the clone size; those that give it use once, few, many or a size class.

once	.	TRBV18	TRBJ2-3	CASSPDGAKDTQYF	TGTGCCAGCTCACCAGATGGGGCAAAAGATACGCAGTATTTT
.	.	TRBV7-6	TRBJ2-2	CASSSVGVGMNTGELFF	TGTGCCAGCAGCAGTGTCGGGGTAGGAATGAACACCGGGGAGCTGTTTTTT
.	.	TRBV6-6	TRBJ1-4	CASSYGGANEKLFF	TGTGCCAGCAGTTACGGAGGGGCTAATGAAAAACTGTTTTTT
.	.	TRBV18	TRBJ1-6	CASSPLGQGNSPLHF	TGTGCCAGCTCACCACTGGGGCAGGGAAATTCACCCCTCCACTTT
.	TRBD1	TRBV19	TRBJ2-2	CASMGTGFTGELFF	TGTGCCAGTATGGGGACAGGGTTCACCGGGGAGCTGTTTTTT
.	.	TRBV18	TRBJ1-4	CASSPGGANEKLFF	TGTGCCAGCTCACCGGGGGGAGCTAATGAAAAACTGTTTTTT
.	.	TRBV10-3	TRBJ1-1	CAISASGIPLGEAFF	TGTGCCATCAGTGCTTCCGGGATCCCCTTAGGTGAAGCTTTCTTT
.	TRBD2	TRBV27	TRBJ2-1	CASSPLAGGPGNEQFF	TGTGCCAGCAGTCCTCTAGCGGGAGGGCCGGGCAATGAGCAGTTCTTC
.	.	TRBV29-1	TRBJ2-7	CSVEDRSSPYEQYF	TGCAGCGTTGAAGACCGGTCAAGCCCCTACGAGCAGTACTTC
.	.	TRBV11-1	TRBJ1-3	CASSRTSGGNTIYF	TGTGCCAGCAGCAGGACATCTGGGGGAAACACCATATATTTT
.	TRBD1	TRBV6-5	TRBJ1-2	CASSLGTVNYGYTF	TGTGCCAGCAGCCTCGGGACAGTTAACTATGGCTACACCTTC
.	.	TRBV19	TRBJ1-2	CASSILQGWSWGYTF	TGTGCCAGTAGTATCTTGCAGGGCTGGTCGTGGGGCTACACCTTC
.	.	TRBV6-2/TRBV6-3	TRBJ1-5	CASSYDTDREQPQHF	TGTGCCAGCAGTTACGACACGGACCGGGAGCAGCCCCAGCATTTT
.	.	TRBV24-1	TRBJ2-1	CATSPSVLGNEQFF	TGTGCCACAAGTCCTAGCGTTCTTGGCAATGAGCAGTTCTTC
.	.	TRBV4-1	TRBJ2-3	CASSQATDTQYF	TGCGCCAGCAGCCAGGCCACAGATACGCAGTATTTT
.	TRBD2	TRBV7-9	TRBJ2-5	CASSLAGGRSKETQYF	TGTGCCAGCAGCTTGGCGGGAGGCCGATCTAAGGAGACCCAGTACTTC
.	.	TRBV9	TRBJ1-6	CASSQTTGNSPLHF	TGTGCCAGCAGCCAAACAACAGGGAATTCACCCCTCCACTTT
.	.	TRBV18	TRBJ2-3	CASASSANTDTQYF	TGTGCCAGCGCCAGTTCCGCCAACACAGATACGCAGTATTTT
.	TRBD1	TRBV19	TRBJ1-4	CASKSAGQGGEKLFF	TGTGCCAGTAAGAGCGCGGGACAGGGCGGTGAAAAACTGTTTTTT
.	.	TRBV6-5	TRBJ1-4	CASSYVAGEKLFF	TGTGCCAGCAGTTACGTTGCGGGTGAAAAACTGTTTTTT
.	.	TRBV5-1	TRBJ2-7	CASSLDTTRYYEQYF	TGCGCCAGCAGCTTGGACACGACTAGGTACTACGAGCAGTACTTC
.	.	TRBV5-6	TRBJ1-2	CASNLREAPYGYTF	TGTGCCAGCAACCTTAGGGAGGCCCCCTATGGCTACACCTTC
.	TRBD2	TRBV7-2	TRBJ2-5	CASGAGGRETQYF	TGTGCCAGCGGAGCGGGGGGGCGAGAGACCCAGTACTTC
.	.	TRBV5-1	TRBJ2-2	CASSLGRGGGELFF	TGCGCCAGCAGCCTTGGAAGGGGTGGCGGGGAGCTGTTTTTT
.	.	TRBV5-1	TRBJ1-1	CASSLTPNTEAFF	TGCGCCAGCAGCTTGACACCGAACACTGAAGCTTTCTTT
.	.	TRBV5-5	TRBJ2-5	CASSLDREETQYF	TGTGCCAGCAGCTTGGACAGGGAGGAGACCCAGTACTTC
.	.	TRBV4-1	TRBJ1-3	CASSDDRSSGNTIYF	TGCGCCAGCAGCGACGACAGGAGCTCTGGAAACACCATATATTTT
once	.	TRBV9	TRBJ2-6	CASSADRTVSGANVLTF	TGTGCCAGCAGCGCCGACAGGACCGTTTCTGGGGCCAACGTCCTGACTTTC
.	.	TRBV19	TRBJ2-3	CASTVGPGTDTQYF	TGTGCCAGTACTGTGGGCCCGGGCACAGATACGCAGTATTTT
.	TRBD1	TRBV5-1	TRBJ2-7	CASSLGSGTGGSYEQYF	TGCGCCAGCAGCTTGGGAAGTGGGACAGGGGGCTCCTACGAGCAGTACTTC
.	.	TRBV6-2/TRBV6-3	TRBJ2-3	CASSYRLFSTDTQYF	TGTGCCAGCAGTTACAGACTTTTTAGCACAGATACGCAGTATTTT
.	TRBD1	TRBV15	TRBJ2-7	CATSRDRAGTGSYEQYF	TGTGCCACCAGCAGAGATCGGGCAGGGACAGGATCCTACGAGCAGTACTTC